This T cell receptor (beta chain) was profiled in a study of B cell selection in AIRE deficiency. Study-level points and caveats: Healthy donors alone shared under 35% of approximately 3,500 Treg sequences; patients alone approximately 9.1%. AIRE-deficient Tconv and Treg repertoires matched healthy donors in TCRBV, CDR3 length, diversity. Only TCRbeta was sequenced; around 35% of shared healthy Treg sequences appeared in Tconv.

Comment on this clone: Its antigen is currently unknown.

Repertoires were generated with immunoSEQ multiplex PCR, while TCRdb's copy carries only in-frame clones and drops some. The table has tens of thousands of clones, 97% seen once; the top ten hold around 0.3%. CDR3 length equals 21 residues. V was pared by 0 bases and J by 2 bases, with 21 bases of the junction left unmatched. The sorted conventional CD4 T cells were gated as CD4+CD127+. Sequenced input: conventional CD4+ T cells sorted from PBMCs. V and J are TRBV5-3 and TRBJ2-7; 9 bases fit TRBD2. TRBV5-3 is reported as an ORF; its role is uncertain. The receptor was isolated from a human donor with AIRE deficiency. CDR3 DNA sequence: TGTGCCAGAAGCTTGGGAACCCTAGCGGGACAGATACTTACACCTCCCTACGAGCAGTACTTC. Translating it yields CARSLGTLAGQILTPPYEQYF.